This T cell receptor beta chain was recorded in a study of T-cell reconstitution after alpha-beta-depleted transplantation in children (dated by TCRdb to between 2015 and 2016). Context from the whole study: T-cell immune reconstitution after TCRalphabeta/CD19-depleted allogeneic hematopoietic cell transplantation in children was quantitatively tracked in the study by means of TCR repertoire profiling.

The library was obtained by PCR. The sequencing machine was an Illumina HiSeq 2500. To normalize quantification of the TCRbeta repertoire, the TCR libraries were built with molecular barcoding that relied on unique molecular identifiers. The public reads were quality trimmed at Q25 with fastp and then assembled into clones with MiXCR by TCRdb, keeping productive beta chains. Every entry covers one CDR3 protein and lists the most common genes and DNA from its rows. This sample holds hundreds of thousands of distinct CDR3 sequences; approximately 32% were observed only once. The ten top clones hold around 2.5% of the sample. Note on this clonotype: The clone's antigen remains unknown. Base qualities are not recorded, but no much larger clone differs from it by a single base.

The CDR1 and CDR2 encoded by the germline V gene are SGHRS and YFSETQ. The cysteine opens and the phenylalanine closes a CDR3 of 15 amino acids. Solely the CDR3 DNA is kept, with 45 bases framed from the first base. Germline trimming amounts to 4 bases on V and 3 bases on J, with 6 as the count of junction bases outside the gene matches. The chain is assembled from TRBV5-1 and TRBJ2-7; 11 bases in between match TRBD2. The input for sequencing was PBMCs from the stem cell graft donor, taken from the stem cell graft. The source is a human donor who donated a stem cell graft to a child with aplastic anemia. The nucleotide sequence reads as follows: TGCGCCAGCAGCCCGCAACTAGCGGGAGTCTACGAGCAGTACTTC. The encoded protein is CASSPQLAGVYEQYF.